This T cell receptor (beta chain) was observed in a study of T cells in Graves' hyperthyroidism and ophthalmopathy. The V and J ends lost 5 bases and 5 bases respectively, with 12 bases between them. The CDR3 is 13 residues long. Looked up from germline, CDR1 is SGHTA and CDR2 is FQGTGA. Researchers amplified the TCR beta CDR3 regions from RNA transcripts. Using the HTBI primer set, a first-round RT-PCR was run on the TCR CDR3. TCRdb independently ran MiXCR on the multiplex PCR reads; one entry per CDR3 protein. In the table there are hundreds of thousands of distinct CDR3 sequences, approximately 14% of which are singletons. As concerns this clonotype: Its antigen is not identified.

General observations from the study: Ophthalmopathy was identified by the model a median approximately 6.4 months ahead of onset.

Sequences were obtained from blood. The chain couples TRBV7-3 to TRBJ2-5; D possibly uses TRBD1 or TRBD2 (5 bases each). This TCR was sampled from a woman under 30 with Graves' hyperthyroidism. The DNA for the CDR3 is TGTGCCAGCAGCCACGGGTGGGGGGAGACCCAGTACTTC. This translates into CASSHGWGETQYF.